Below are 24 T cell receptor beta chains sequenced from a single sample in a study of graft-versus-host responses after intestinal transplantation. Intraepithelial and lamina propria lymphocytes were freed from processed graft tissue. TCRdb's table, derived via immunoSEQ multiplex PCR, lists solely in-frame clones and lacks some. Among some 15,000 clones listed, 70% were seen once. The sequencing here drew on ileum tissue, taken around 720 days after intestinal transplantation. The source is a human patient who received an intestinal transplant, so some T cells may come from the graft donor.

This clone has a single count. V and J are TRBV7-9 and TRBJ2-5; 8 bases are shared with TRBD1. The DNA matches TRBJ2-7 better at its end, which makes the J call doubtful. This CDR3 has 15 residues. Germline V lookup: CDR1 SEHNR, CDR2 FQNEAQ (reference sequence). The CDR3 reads CASSLGTGRSYEQYF. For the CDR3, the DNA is TGTGCCAGCAGCTTAGGGACAGGGAGATCCTACGAGCAGTACTTC.

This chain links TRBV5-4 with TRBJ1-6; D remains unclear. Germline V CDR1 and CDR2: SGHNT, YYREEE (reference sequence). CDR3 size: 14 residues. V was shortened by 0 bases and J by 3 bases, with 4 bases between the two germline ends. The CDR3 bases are TGTGCCAGCAGCTTGGGGGACTATAATTCACCCCTCCACTTT. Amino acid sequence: CASSLGDYNSPLHF.

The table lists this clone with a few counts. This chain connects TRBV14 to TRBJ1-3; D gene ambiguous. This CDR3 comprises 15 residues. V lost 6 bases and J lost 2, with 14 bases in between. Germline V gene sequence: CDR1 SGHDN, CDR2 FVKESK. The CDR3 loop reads CASRIRGEAGNTIYF. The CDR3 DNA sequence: TGTGCCAGCAGGATCCGGGGTGAAGCTGGAAACACCATATATTTT.

CDR3 sequence: CASSPDRVNTGELFF. As DNA, the CDR3 is TGTGCCAGCAGCCCTGACAGGGTCAACACCGGGGAGCTGTTTTTT. This chain links TRBV7-9 with TRBJ2-2, with 7 bases fitting TRBD1. V gave up 5 bases and J gave up 2 bases; unmatched junction bases: 5. From germline, CDR1 is SEHNR and CDR2 FQNEAQ (reference sequence). This CDR3 has 15 residues.

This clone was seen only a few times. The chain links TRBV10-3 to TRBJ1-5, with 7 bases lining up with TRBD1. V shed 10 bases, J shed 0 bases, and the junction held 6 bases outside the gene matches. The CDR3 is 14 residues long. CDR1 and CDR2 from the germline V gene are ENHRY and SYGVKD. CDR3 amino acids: CASSDRDSNQPQHF. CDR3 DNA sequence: TGTGCCAGCAGCGACAGGGATAGCAATCAGCCCCAGCATTTT.

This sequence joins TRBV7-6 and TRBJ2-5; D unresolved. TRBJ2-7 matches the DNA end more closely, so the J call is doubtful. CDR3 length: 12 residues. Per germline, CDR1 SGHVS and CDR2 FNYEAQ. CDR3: CASSSGRNEQYF. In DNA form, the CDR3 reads TGTGCCAGCAGCTCAGGCAGGAACGAGCAGTACTTC.

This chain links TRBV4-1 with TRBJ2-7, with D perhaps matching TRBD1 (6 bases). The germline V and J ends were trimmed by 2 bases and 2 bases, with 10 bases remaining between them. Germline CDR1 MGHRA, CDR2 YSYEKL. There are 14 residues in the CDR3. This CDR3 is CASSQYAGAYEQYF. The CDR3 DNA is TGCGCCAGCAGCCAATATGCAGGGGCCTACGAGCAGTACTTC.

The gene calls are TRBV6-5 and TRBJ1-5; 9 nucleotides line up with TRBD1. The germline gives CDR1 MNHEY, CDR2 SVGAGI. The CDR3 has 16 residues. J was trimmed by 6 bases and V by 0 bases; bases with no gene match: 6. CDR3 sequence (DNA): TGTGCCAGCAGTTACTCCGGGACAGGGCCTATTCAGCCCCAGCATTTT. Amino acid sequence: CASSYSGTGPIQPQHF.

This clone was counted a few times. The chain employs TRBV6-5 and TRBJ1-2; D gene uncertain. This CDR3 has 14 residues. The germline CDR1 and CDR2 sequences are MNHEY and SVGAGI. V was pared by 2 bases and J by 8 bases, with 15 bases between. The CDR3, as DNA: TGTGCCAGCAGTTACACTACACGGGTTGAGGGCTACACCTTC. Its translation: CASSYTTRVEGYTF.

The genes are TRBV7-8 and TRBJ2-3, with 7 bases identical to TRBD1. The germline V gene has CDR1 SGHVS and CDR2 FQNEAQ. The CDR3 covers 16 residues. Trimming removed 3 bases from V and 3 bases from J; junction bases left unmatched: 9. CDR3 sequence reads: CASSFSPDRITDTQYF. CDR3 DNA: TGTGCCAGCAGCTTTAGTCCGGACAGGATAACAGATACGCAGTATTTT. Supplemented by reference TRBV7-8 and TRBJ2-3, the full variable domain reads GAGVSQSPRYKVAKRGQDVALRCDPISGHVSLFWYQQALGQGPEFLTYFQNEAQLDKSGLPSDRFFAERPEGSVSTLKIQRTQQEDSAVYLCASSFSPDRITDTQYFGPGTRLTVL.

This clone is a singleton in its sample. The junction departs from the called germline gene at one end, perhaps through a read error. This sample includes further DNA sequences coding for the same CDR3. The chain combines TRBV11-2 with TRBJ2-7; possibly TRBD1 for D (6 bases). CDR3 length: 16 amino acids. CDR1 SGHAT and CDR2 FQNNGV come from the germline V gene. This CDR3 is CASSLDLDRSSYEQYF. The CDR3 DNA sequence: TGTGCCAGCAGCCTAGACCTCGACAGGAGCTCCTACGAGCAGTACTTC.

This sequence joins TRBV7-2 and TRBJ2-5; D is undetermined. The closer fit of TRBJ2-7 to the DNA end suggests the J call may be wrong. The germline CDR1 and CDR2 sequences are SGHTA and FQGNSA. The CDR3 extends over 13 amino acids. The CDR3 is CASSLMGSYEQYF. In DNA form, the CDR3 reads TGTGCCAGCAGCTTAATGGGTTCCTACGAGCAGTACTTC.

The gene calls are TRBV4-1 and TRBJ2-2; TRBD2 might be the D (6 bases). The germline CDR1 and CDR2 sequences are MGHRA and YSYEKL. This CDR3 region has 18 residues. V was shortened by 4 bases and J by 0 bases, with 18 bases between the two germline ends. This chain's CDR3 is CASSPGLLNPTNTGELFF. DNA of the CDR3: TGCGCCAGCAGCCCTGGACTATTGAACCCTACGAACACCGGGGAGCTGTTTTTT.

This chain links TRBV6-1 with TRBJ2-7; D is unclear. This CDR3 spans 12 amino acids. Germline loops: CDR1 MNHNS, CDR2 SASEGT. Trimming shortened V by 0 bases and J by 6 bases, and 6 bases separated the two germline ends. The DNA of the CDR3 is TGTGCCAGCAGTGAAGCGTCGGGCGAGCAGTACTTC. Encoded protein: CASSEASGEQYF.

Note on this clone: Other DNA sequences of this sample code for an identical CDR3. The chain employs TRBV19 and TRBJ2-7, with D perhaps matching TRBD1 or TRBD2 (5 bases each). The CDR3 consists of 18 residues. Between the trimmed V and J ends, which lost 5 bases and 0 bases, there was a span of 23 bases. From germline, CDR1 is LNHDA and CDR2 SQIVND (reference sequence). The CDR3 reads CASSARDGFKPSSYEQYF. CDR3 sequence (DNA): TGTGCCAGTAGTGCCAGGGACGGATTTAAGCCTAGCTCCTACGAGCAGTACTTC.

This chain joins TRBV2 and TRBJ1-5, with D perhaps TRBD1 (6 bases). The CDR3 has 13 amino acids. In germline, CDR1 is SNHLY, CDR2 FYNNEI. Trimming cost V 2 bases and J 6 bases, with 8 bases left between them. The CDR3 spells CASSETGSQPQHF. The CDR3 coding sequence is TGTGCCAGCAGTGAAACAGGGAGTCAGCCCCAGCATTTT.

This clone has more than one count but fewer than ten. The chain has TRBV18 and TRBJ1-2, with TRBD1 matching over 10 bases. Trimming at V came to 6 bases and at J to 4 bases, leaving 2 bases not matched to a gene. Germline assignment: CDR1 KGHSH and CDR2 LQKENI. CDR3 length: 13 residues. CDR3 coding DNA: TGTGCCAGCTCGGGACAGGGGCTCTATGGCTACACCTTC. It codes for CASSGQGLYGYTF.

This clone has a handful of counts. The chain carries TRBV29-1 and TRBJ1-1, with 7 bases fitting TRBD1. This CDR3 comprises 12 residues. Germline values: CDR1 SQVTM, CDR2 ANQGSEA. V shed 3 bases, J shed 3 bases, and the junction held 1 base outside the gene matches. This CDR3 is CSVDDRDTEAFF. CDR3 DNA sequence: TGCAGCGTTGACGACAGGGACACTGAAGCTTTCTTT. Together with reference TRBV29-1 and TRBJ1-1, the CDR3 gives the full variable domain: SAVISQKPSRDICQRGTSLTIQCQVDSQVTMMFWYRQQPGQSLTLIATANQGSEATYESGFVIDKFPISRPNLTFSTLTVSNMSPEDSSIYLCSVDDRDTEAFFGQGTRLTVV.

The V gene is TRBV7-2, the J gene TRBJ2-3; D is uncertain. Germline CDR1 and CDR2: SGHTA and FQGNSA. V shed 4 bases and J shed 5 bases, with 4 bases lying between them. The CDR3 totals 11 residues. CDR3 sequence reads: CASSYGDTQYF. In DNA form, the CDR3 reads TGTGCCAGCAGCTACGGAGATACGCAGTATTTT.

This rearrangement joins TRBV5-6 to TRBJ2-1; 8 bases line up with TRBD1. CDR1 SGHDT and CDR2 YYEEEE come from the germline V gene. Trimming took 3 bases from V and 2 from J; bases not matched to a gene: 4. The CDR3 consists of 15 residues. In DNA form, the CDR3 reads TGTGCCAGCAGCTCAGACAGGGGCACCTACAATGAGCAGTTCTTC. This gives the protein CASSSDRGTYNEQFF.

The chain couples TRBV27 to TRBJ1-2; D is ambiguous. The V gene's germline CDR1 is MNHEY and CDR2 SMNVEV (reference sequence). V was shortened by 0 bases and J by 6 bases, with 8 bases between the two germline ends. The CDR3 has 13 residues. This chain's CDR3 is CASSLSAVDGYTF. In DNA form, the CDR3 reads TGTGCCAGCAGTTTATCGGCAGTGGATGGCTACACCTTC.

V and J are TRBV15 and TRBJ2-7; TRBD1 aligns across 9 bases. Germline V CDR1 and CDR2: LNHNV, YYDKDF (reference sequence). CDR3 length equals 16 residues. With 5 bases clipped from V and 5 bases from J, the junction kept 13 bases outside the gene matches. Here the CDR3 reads CATSPRDRASLNEQYF. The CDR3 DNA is TGTGCCACCAGCCCCCGGGACAGGGCCTCTCTGAACGAGCAGTACTTC.

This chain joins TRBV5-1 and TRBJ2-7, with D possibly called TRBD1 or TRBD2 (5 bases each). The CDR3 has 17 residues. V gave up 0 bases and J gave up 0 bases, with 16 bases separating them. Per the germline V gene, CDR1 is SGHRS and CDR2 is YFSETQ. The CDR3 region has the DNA TGCGCCAGCAGCTTGGTATCCGGGACGGTAAGCTCCTACGAGCAGTACTTC. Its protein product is CASSLVSGTVSSYEQYF.

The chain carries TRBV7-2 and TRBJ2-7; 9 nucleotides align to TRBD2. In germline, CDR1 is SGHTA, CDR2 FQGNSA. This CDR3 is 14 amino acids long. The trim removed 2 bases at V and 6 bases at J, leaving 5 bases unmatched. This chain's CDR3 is CASSLQPSGAEQYF. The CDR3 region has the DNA TGTGCCAGCAGCTTACAGCCTAGCGGGGCCGAGCAGTACTTC.